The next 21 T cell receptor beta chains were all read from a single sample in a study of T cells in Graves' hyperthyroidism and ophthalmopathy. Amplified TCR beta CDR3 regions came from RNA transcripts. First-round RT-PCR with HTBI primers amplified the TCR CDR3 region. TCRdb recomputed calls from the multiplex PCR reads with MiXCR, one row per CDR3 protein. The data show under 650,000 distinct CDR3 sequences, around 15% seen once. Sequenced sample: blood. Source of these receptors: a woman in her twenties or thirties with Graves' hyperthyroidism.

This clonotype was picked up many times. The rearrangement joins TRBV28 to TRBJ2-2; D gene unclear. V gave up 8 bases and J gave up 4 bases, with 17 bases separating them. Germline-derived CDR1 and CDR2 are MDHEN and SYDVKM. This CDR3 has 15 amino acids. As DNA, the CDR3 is TGTGCCAGCCGTCCAAGTTGGCTACCCACCGGGGAGCTGTTTTTT. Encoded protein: CASRPSWLPTGELFF.

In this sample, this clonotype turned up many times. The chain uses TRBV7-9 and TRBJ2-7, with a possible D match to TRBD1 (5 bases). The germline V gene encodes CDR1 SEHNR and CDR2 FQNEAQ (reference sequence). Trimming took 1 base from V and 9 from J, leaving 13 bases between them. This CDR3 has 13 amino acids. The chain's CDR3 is CASSLGQGGGQYF. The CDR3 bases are TGTGCCAGCAGCTTAGGGCAGGGTGGCGGGCAGTACTTC.

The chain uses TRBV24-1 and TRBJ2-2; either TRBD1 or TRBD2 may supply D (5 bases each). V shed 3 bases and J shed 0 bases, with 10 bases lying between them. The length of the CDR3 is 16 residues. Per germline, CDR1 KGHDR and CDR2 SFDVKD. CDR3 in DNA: TGTGCCACCAGTGATCGGGACGATTCGAACACCGGGGAGCTGTTTTTT. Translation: CATSDRDDSNTGELFF.

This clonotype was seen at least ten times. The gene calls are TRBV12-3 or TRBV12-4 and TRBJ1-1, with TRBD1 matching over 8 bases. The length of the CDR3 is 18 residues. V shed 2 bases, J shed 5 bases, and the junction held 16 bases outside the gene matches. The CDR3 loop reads CASSLLVRGLGVETEAFF. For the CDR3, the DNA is TGTGCCAGCAGTTTATTAGTCAGGGGGCTTGGGGTTGAAACTGAAGCTTTCTTT.

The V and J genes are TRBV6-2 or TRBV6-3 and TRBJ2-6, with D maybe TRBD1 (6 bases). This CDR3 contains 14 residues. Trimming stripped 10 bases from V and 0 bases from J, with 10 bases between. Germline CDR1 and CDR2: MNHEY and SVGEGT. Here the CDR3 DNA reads TGTGCCACCAAGGACAGCTCTGGGGCCAACGTCCTGACTTTC. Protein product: CATKDSSGANVLTF.

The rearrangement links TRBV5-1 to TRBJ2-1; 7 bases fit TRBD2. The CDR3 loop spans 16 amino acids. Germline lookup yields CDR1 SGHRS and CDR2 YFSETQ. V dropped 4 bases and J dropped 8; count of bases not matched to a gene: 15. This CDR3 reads CASSAFGAGVGDEQFF. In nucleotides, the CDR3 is TGCGCCAGCAGCGCCTTTGGTGCGGGAGTAGGCGATGAGCAGTTCTTC. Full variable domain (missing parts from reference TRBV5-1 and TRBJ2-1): KAGVTQTPRYLIKTRGQQVTLSCSPISGHRSVSWYQQTPGQGLQFLFEYFSETQRNKGNFPGRFSGRQFSNSRSEMNVSTLELGDSALYLCASSAFGAGVGDEQFFGPGTRLTVL.

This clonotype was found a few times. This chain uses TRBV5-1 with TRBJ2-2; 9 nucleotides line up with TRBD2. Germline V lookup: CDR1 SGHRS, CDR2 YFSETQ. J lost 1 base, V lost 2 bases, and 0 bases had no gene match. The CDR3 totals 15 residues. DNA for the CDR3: TGCGCCAGCAGCTTTAGCGGGGGGAACACCGGGGAGCTGTTTTTT. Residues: CASSFSGGNTGELFF.

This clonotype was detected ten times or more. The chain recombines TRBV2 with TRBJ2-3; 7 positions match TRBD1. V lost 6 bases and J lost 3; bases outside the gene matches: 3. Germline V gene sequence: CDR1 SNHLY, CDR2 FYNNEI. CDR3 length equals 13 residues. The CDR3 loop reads CASRGQPTDTQYF. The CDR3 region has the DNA TGTGCCAGCAGGGGACAGCCGACAGATACGCAGTATTTT.

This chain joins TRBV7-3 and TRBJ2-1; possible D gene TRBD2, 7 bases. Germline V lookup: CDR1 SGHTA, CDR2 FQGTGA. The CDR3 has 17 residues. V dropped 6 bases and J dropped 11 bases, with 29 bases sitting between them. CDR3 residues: CASSLGGGGATMSQQFF. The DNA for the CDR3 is TGTGCCAGCAGTCTAGGTGGGGGGGGGGCTACAATGAGCCAGCAGTTCTTC.

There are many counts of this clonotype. CDR3 nucleotide sequence: TGTGCCACCAGCAGAGATAGGGGGATGAACACTGAAGCTTTCTTT. Translated, it gives CATSRDRGMNTEAFF. J is TRBJ1-1 and V is TRBV15; weak D call: TRBD1 (6 bases). CDR3 length: 15 amino acids. The V end was cut by 0 bases, the J end by 0 bases, with 8 bases between. Germline V CDR1 and CDR2: LNHNV, YYDKDF (reference sequence).

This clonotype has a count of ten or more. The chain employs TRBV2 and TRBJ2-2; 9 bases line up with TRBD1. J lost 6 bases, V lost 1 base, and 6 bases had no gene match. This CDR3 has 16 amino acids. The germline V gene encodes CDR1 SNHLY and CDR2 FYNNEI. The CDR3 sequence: CASSEGGTGRSGELFF. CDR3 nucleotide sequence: TGTGCCAGCAGTGAAGGAGGGACAGGGAGATCCGGGGAGCTGTTTTTT.

CDR3 residues: CAWLEGVEQYF. The CDR3 region has the DNA TGTGCCTGGTTGGAGGGAGTCGAGCAGTACTTC. This chain links TRBV30 with TRBJ2-7; weak D call: TRBD2 (6 bases). Germline V gene sequence: CDR1 GTSNPN, CDR2 SVGIG (reference sequence). This CDR3 region has 11 residues. Trimming took 5 bases from V and 6 from J, leaving 11 bases between them.

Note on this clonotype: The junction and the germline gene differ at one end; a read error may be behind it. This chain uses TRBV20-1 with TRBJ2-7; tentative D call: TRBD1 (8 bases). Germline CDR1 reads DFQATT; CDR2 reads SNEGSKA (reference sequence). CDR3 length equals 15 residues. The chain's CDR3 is CSARGGTGFSYKQYF. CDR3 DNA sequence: TGCAGTGCCAGGGGAGGGACAGGCTTCTCCTACAAGCAGTACTTC.

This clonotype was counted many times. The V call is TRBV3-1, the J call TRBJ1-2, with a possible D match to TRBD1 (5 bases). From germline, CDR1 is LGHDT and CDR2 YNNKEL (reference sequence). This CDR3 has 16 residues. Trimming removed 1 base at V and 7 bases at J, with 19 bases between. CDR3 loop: CASSQGLSGRASGYTF. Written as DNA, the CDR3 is TGTGCCAGCAGCCAAGGTTTGTCAGGGAGGGCTTCTGGCTACACCTTC.

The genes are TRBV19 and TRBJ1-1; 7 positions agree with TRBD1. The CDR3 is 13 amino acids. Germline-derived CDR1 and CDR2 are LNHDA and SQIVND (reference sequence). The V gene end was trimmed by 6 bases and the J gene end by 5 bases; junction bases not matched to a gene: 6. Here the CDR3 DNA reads TGTGCCAGTAGACAGGGGTGGGGGACTGAAGCTTTCTTT. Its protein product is CASRQGWGTEAFF.

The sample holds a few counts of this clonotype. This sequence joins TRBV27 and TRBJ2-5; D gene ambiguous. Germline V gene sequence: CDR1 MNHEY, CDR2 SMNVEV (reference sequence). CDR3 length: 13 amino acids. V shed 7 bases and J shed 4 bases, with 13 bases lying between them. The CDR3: CASTTWEGETQYF. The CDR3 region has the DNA TGTGCCAGCACCACATGGGAAGGAGAGACCCAGTACTTC.

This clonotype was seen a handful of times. CDR3 in DNA: TGTGCCAGCAGCCATCCCTCTACAGGGGCGGGTTACGAGCAGTACTTC. Translated, it gives CASSHPSTGAGYEQYF. The chain has TRBV14 and TRBJ2-7; 7 nucleotides line up with TRBD1. The length of the CDR3 is 16 residues. V was clipped by 3 bases and J by 4 bases; unmatched bases: 12. Germline loops: CDR1 SGHDN, CDR2 FVKESK.

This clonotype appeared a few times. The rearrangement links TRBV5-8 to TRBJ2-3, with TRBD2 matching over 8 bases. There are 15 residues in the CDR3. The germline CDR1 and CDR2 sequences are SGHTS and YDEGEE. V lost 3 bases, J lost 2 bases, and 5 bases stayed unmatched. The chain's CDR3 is CASSSRLAYTDTQYF. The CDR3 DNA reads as TGTGCCAGCAGCTCCCGACTAGCGTACACAGATACGCAGTATTTT.

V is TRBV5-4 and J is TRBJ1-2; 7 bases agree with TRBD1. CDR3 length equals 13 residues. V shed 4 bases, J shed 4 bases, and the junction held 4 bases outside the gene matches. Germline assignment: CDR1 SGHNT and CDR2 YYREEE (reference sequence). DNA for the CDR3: TGTGCCAGCAGCGAAGGGGGCCGCTATGGCTACACCTTC. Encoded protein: CASSEGGRYGYTF.

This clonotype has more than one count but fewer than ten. CDR3 sequence: CASSPLFGATEAFF. CDR3 nucleotides: TGTGCCAGTAGTCCCCTATTTGGGGCTACTGAAGCTTTCTTT. The chain links TRBV19 to TRBJ1-1; a possible D gene is TRBD1 (5 bases). Trimming pared 5 bases from V and 5 bases from J, leaving 15 bases between. Germline CDR1 and CDR2: LNHDA and SQIVND (reference sequence). This CDR3 comprises 14 residues. The whole variable domain, filled in from reference TRBV19 and TRBJ1-1, reads DGGITQSPKYLFRKEGQNVTLSCEQNLNHDAMYWYRQDPGQGLRLIYYSQIVNDFQKGDIAEGYSVSREKKESFPLTVTSAQKNPTAFYLCASSPLFGATEAFFGQGTRLTVV.

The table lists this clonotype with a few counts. CDR3 loop: CASSPGVHQPQHF. In nucleotides, the CDR3 is TGTGCCAGCAGCCCAGGGGTCCATCAGCCCCAGCATTTT. The chain combines TRBV3-1 with TRBJ1-5, with a tentative D call TRBD1 (6 bases). Germline loops: CDR1 LGHDT, CDR2 YNNKEL (reference sequence). The CDR3 spans 13 residues. V dropped 4 bases and J dropped 5 bases, with 9 bases sitting between them.